This T cell receptor beta chain stems from a study of resident and recirculating memory T cells in vitiligo. As for the study in general: Epidermis came from shave biopsies of lesional and nonlesional sites, plus PBMCs.

No patient showed confetti depigmentation, a clinical sign of active disease. Clones were sequenced by immunoSEQ multiplex PCR, and TCRdb holds only the in-frame ones, with some missing. The sample has about 42,000 clones; 85% to 95% are singletons. The sample consisted of blood. The TCR comes from a male donor with vitiligo.

CDR3 sequence: CASSLGAGTYNEQFF. The CDR3 bases are TGTGCCAGCAGCTTAGGAGCGGGAACCTACAATGAGCAGTTCTTC. This rearrangement joins TRBV7-6 to TRBJ2-1; 7 bases are shared with TRBD2. The germline gives CDR1 SGHVS, CDR2 FNYEAQ. This CDR3 is 15 amino acids long. V gave up 1 base and J gave up 2 bases; unmatched junction bases: 2.